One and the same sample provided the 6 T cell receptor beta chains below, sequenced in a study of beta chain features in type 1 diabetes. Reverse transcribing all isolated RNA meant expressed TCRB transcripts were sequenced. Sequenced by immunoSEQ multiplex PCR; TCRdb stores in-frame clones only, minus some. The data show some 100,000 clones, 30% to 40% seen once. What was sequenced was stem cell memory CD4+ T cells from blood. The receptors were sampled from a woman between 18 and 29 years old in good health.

The CDR3 region has the DNA TGCGCCAGCAGCTATGGACAGAACTACAATGAGCAGTTCTTC. Its translation is CASSYGQNYNEQFF. The rearrangement joins TRBV5-1 to TRBJ2-1, with a possible D match to TRBD1 (6 bases). CDR3 length: 14 amino acids. The germline CDR1 and CDR2 sequences are SGHRS and YFSETQ. V was shortened by 3 bases and J by 3 bases, with 10 bases between the two germline ends.

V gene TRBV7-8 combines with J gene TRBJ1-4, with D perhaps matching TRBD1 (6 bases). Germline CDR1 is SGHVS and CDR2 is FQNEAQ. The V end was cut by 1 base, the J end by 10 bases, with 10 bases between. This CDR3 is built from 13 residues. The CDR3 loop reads CASSLGGRAKLFF. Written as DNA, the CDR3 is TGTGCCAGCAGCTTAGGGGGGCGGGCAAAACTGTTTTTT.

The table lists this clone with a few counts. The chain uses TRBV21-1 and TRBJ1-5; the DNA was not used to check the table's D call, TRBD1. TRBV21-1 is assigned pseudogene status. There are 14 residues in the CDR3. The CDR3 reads CASSKEQWNQPQHF. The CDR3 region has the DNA TGTGCCAGCAGCAAAGAACAGTGGAATCAGCCCCAGCATTTT.

The CDR3 DNA sequence: TGCGCCAGCAGCTTGAACAGGGAGTCGTACAATGAGCAGTTCTTC. Encoded protein: CASSLNRESYNEQFF. J is TRBJ2-1 and V is TRBV5-1, with D perhaps matching TRBD1 (6 bases). Deletions cut 1 base from V and 4 bases from J, with 12 bases between. Looked up from germline, CDR1 is SGHRS and CDR2 is YFSETQ. The CDR3 loop spans 15 amino acids.

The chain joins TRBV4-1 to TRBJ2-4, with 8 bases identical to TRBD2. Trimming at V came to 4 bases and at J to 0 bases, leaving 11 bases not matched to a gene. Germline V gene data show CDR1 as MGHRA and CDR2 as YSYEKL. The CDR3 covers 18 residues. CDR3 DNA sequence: TGCGCCAGCAGCCCCGACGCTAGCGGGTTTCTAGCCAAAAACATTCAGTACTTC. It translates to CASSPDASGFLAKNIQYF.

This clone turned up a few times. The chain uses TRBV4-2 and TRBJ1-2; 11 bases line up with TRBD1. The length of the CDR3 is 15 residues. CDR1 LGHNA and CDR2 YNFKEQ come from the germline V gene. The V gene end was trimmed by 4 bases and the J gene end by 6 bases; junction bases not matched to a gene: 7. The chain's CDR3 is CASSRGQGVLHGYTF. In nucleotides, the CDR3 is TGTGCCAGCAGCCGGGGACAGGGGGTCCTCCATGGCTACACCTTC.